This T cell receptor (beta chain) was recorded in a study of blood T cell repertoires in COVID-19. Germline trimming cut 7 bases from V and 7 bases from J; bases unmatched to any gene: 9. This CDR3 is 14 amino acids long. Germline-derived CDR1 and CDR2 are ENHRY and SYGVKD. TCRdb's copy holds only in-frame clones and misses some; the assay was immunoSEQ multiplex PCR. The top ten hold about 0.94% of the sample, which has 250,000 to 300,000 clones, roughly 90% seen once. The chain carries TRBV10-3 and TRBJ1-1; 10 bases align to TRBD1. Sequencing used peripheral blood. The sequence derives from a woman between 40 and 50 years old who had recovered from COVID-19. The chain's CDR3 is CAITLTGGAGEAFF. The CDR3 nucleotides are TGTGCCATCACCCTGACAGGGGGCGCGGGTGAAGCTTTCTTT.